Listed here are 25 T cell receptor beta chains from one sample, sequenced in a study of T-cell memory formation after mild COVID-19. TCRdb fed the 5' RACE reads into MiXCR, producing one record per CDR3 protein. This table holds about 210,000 distinct CDR3 sequences, approximately 30% found once. Sequencing used PBMCs or a T cell subset sorted from them (not recorded which). The receptors stem from an adult woman who had mild COVID-19 (a few samples of this study predate the infection). Cell type and time point are not known.

The genes are TRBV9 and TRBJ2-1; D uncertain. Trimming removed 0 bases from V and 1 base from J, with 8 bases in between. This CDR3 is built from 15 residues. CDR1 is SGDLS, CDR2 YYNGEE, per germline. CDR3: CASSVGSVSYNEQFF. As DNA, the CDR3 is TGTGCCAGCAGCGTAGGTAGTGTGTCCTACAATGAGCAGTTCTTC. The complete variable domain, with remaining parts taken from reference TRBV9 and TRBJ2-1, reads DSGVTQTPKHLITATGQRVTLRCSPRSGDLSVYWYQQSLDQGLQFLIQYYNGEERAKGNILERFSAQQFPDLHSELNLSSLELGDSALYFCASSVGSVSYNEQFFGPGTRLTVL.

This clonotype was seen a few times. The rearrangement uses TRBV7-9 and TRBJ2-3; 11 positions match TRBD2. This CDR3 has 14 amino acids. The V gene end was trimmed by 10 bases and the J gene end by 0 bases; junction bases not matched to a gene: 3. CDR1 is SEHNR, CDR2 FQNEAQ, per germline (reference sequence). The CDR3 bases are TGTGCCATCCCTAGCGGGGGGAGCACAGATACGCAGTATTTT. It translates to CAIPSGGSTDTQYF.

The chain carries TRBV5-6 and TRBJ2-2; D remains ambiguous. With 3 bases removed from V and 4 bases from J, the gap between germline ends came to 19 bases. The CDR3 is 17 amino acids. Germline CDR1 is SGHDT and CDR2 is YYEEEE. CDR3 residues: CASSSWTEISGTGELFF. In nucleotides, the CDR3 is TGTGCCAGCAGCTCCTGGACGGAAATATCGGGCACCGGGGAGCTGTTTTTT.

This clonotype was seen more than once but under ten times. V usage is TRBV7-9 and J usage is TRBJ2-1; no clear D. Looked up from germline, CDR1 is SEHNR and CDR2 is FQNEAQ (reference sequence). This CDR3 is built from 12 residues. The V gene lost 8 bases and the J gene lost 0 bases, with 5 bases spanning the gap. CDR3 DNA: TGTGCCAGCGGGGACTCCTACAATGAGCAGTTCTTC. Protein: CASGDSYNEQFF.

The rearrangement uses TRBV15 and TRBJ2-2; no definite D call. V was trimmed by 1 base and J by 4 bases, leaving 16 bases between them. The CDR3 runs to 17 residues. Germline CDR1 is LNHNV and CDR2 is YYDKDF (reference sequence). CDR3 protein: CATSRAPLKISTGELFF. In DNA, the CDR3 is TGTGCCACCAGCAGAGCACCCCTTAAAATCTCCACCGGGGAGCTGTTTTTT.

This clonotype was counted a few times. The V gene is TRBV12-3 or TRBV12-4, the J gene TRBJ1-3, with D hard to call. The CDR3 loop spans 14 amino acids. V gave up 6 bases and J gave up 1 base, with 10 bases separating them. CDR3 sequence (DNA): TGTGCCAGCAGGGTCCCGGGTTCTGGAAACACCATATATTTT. It is translated as CASRVPGSGNTIYF.

The rearrangement links TRBV15 to TRBJ2-1, with 10 bases lining up with TRBD2. The CDR3 has 15 residues. With 8 bases clipped from V and 2 bases from J, the junction kept 6 bases outside the gene matches. Germline V gene sequence: CDR1 LNHNV, CDR2 YYDKDF (reference sequence). The CDR3 coding sequence is TGTGCCACCGCTAGCGGGAGTAGACCCTACAATGAGCAGTTCTTC. Its protein product is CATASGSRPYNEQFF.

The chain combines TRBV29-1 with TRBJ1-3, with D hard to call. The germline gives CDR1 SQVTM, CDR2 ANQGSEA. The CDR3 sequence is 17 residues long. The V gene lost 5 bases and the J gene lost 0 bases, with 20 bases spanning the gap. CDR3 sequence (DNA): TGCAGCGTTATGCCAACCGGGGAACCCAACTCTGGAAACACCATATATTTT. This translates into CSVMPTGEPNSGNTIYF.

This clonotype has just a few counts. The V call is TRBV18, the J call TRBJ1-1, with D uncertain. This CDR3 has 13 amino acids. Germline V gene data show CDR1 as KGHSH and CDR2 as LQKENI. The V and J ends lost 4 bases and 3 bases respectively, with 9 bases between them. CDR3: CASSHKYDTEAFF. In nucleotides, the CDR3 is TGTGCCAGCTCACACAAGTACGACACTGAAGCTTTCTTT.

The V and J genes are TRBV23-1 and TRBJ1-1, with TRBD1 as a possible D gene (6 bases). TRBV23-1 is an open reading frame whose function is uncertain. CDR3 length: 12 amino acids. V lost 7 bases and J 5 bases, leaving 11 bases between the germline ends. CDR3 loop: CASKGGGTEAFF. The CDR3 bases are TGCGCCAGCAAGGGGGGAGGTACTGAAGCTTTCTTT.

This clonotype showed up just a few times. The genes are TRBV7-8 and TRBJ1-4; 7 bases align to TRBD1. CDR3 size: 15 residues. The V and J ends lost 5 bases and 4 bases, in that order; junction bases with no gene match: 7. Germline assignment: CDR1 SGHVS and CDR2 FQNEAQ. CDR3 DNA: TGTGCCAGCAGCCAGTTGACAGGGATTAATGAAAAACTGTTTTTT. It encodes CASSQLTGINEKLFF.

This chain links TRBV20-1 with TRBJ2-4; 8 bases are shared with TRBD1. The CDR3 runs 13 residues. Germline V CDR1 and CDR2: DFQATT, SNEGSKA (reference sequence). The trim removed 6 bases at V and 3 bases at J, leaving 4 bases unmatched. CDR3 DNA: TGCAGTGCGGACAGGGTGGACAAAAACATTCAGTACTTC. This translates into CSADRVDKNIQYF.

V gene TRBV5-1 combines with J gene TRBJ2-2, with D possibly being TRBD1 or TRBD2 (5 bases each). The CDR3 totals 18 residues. From germline, CDR1 is SGHRS and CDR2 YFSETQ. Trimming took off 4 bases at V and 5 bases at J, with 24 bases between the two ends. CDR3 sequence: CASSDLLRDQDLTGELFF. In nucleotides, the CDR3 is TGCGCCAGCAGCGACCTCCTCCGGGACCAGGACTTAACCGGGGAGCTGTTTTTT.

The rearrangement uses TRBV5-1 and TRBJ2-1; D possibly corresponds to TRBD1 (6 bases). Germline assignment: CDR1 SGHRS and CDR2 YFSETQ. This CDR3 has 12 residues. V lost 4 bases to trimming and J lost 15 bases, with 17 bases between them. CDR3 protein: CASSDETGVWFF. Written as DNA, the CDR3 is TGCGCCAGCAGCGATGAGACAGGTGTATGGTTCTTC.

The chain couples TRBV2 to TRBJ2-5, with 13 bases identical to TRBD2. Per the germline V gene, CDR1 is SNHLY and CDR2 is FYNNEI. The junction had 3 bases not matched to a gene; V was cut back by 7 bases and J by 4 bases. The CDR3 is made up of 14 amino acids. CDR3 bases: TGTGCCAGCACCGGACTAGCGGGAGTAGAGACCCAGTACTTC. Protein product: CASTGLAGVETQYF.

In its sample, this clonotype was seen a few times. The chain is built from TRBV4-1 and TRBJ2-7; TRBD1 matches 7 bases. V gave up 4 bases and J gave up 5 bases; unmatched junction bases: 14. Germline CDR1 reads MGHRA; CDR2 reads YSYEKL. This CDR3 spans 16 amino acids. CDR3 DNA: TGCGCCAGCAGCCCAGAGCCGGGACAGACTTTACACGAGCAGTACTTC. Translated: CASSPEPGQTLHEQYF.

This clonotype was counted a few times. The rearrangement links TRBV5-5 to TRBJ1-5, with TRBD1 identical over 10 bases. Germline V gene data show CDR1 as SGHKS and CDR2 as YYEKEE (reference sequence). J gave up 6 bases and V 1 base, and 4 bases lay outside the gene matches. The CDR3 extends over 15 amino acids. The CDR3 sequence: CASSLWTGGGQPQHF. The DNA for the CDR3 is TGTGCCAGCAGCTTGTGGACAGGGGGGGGTCAGCCCCAGCATTTT.

With respect to this clonotype: Mismatch with germline at one junction end may stem from a read error. The CDR3 region has the DNA TGCAGCGTTCAAGATCCTGAAGGTTGGGGGGCCAACGTCCTGACTTTC. As protein: CSVQDPEGWGANVLTF. The chain carries TRBV29-1 and TRBJ2-6; no clear D. The CDR3 consists of 16 residues. Per germline, CDR1 SQVTM and CDR2 ANQGSEA.

The J gene is TRBJ2-1, the V gene TRBV6-2 or TRBV6-3; D unclear. The germline gives CDR1 MNHEY, CDR2 SVGEGT. The CDR3 runs 13 residues. Trimming removed 2 bases at V and 5 bases at J, with 7 bases between. CDR3 in DNA: TGTGCCAGCAGTTACGAGAGCAACAATGAGCAGTTCTTC. Translated, it gives CASSYESNNEQFF.

The chain combines TRBV7-6 with TRBJ2-1; 10 bases align to TRBD2. Germline loops: CDR1 SGHVS, CDR2 FNYEAQ. CDR3 length: 20 amino acids. Trimming took 0 bases from V and 0 from J; bases not matched to a gene: 11. The CDR3 loop is CASSLAYSGGAWGSYNEQFF. The DNA for the CDR3 is TGTGCCAGCAGCTTAGCGTACAGCGGGGGGGCCTGGGGCTCCTACAATGAGCAGTTCTTC.

This clonotype was seen more than once but under ten times. The chain links TRBV12-3 or TRBV12-4 to TRBJ2-4; 9 bases are a match to TRBD1. This CDR3 spans 13 amino acids. V lost 5 bases, J lost 11 bases, and 7 bases stayed unmatched. CDR3 sequence: CASSGTGYRVQYF. The CDR3 DNA follows: TGTGCCAGCAGTGGGACAGGGTACCGCGTTCAGTACTTC.

The chain carries TRBV6-1 and TRBJ2-3; 10 bases match TRBD2. V shed 5 bases and J 4 bases; nucleotides not matched to a gene: 0. CDR1 is MNHNS and CDR2 is SASEGT in the germline V gene. The CDR3 has 13 residues. The CDR3 nucleotides are TGTGCCAGCAGTAGCGGGGGGGCAGATACGCAGTATTTT. Translating it yields CASSSGGADTQYF.

This clonotype was counted between two and nine times. This chain links TRBV5-1 with TRBJ1-3; D perhaps matches TRBD1 (6 bases). Germline V lookup: CDR1 SGHRS, CDR2 YFSETQ. V lost 4 bases and J 0 bases, leaving 11 bases between the germline ends. The CDR3 totals 15 residues. The CDR3 region is CASSVGQSSGNTIYF. The CDR3 nucleotides are TGCGCCAGCAGCGTAGGACAGTCCTCTGGAAACACCATATATTTT. The whole variable domain, filled in from reference TRBV5-1 and TRBJ1-3, reads KAGVTQTPRYLIKTRGQQVTLSCSPISGHRSVSWYQQTPGQGLQFLFEYFSETQRNKGNFPGRFSGRQFSNSRSEMNVSTLELGDSALYLCASSVGQSSGNTIYFGEGSWLTVV.

In this sample, this clonotype turned up a few times. The rearrangement uses TRBV7-9 and TRBJ1-1, with D possibly being TRBD1 (5 bases). Looked up from germline, CDR1 is SEHNR and CDR2 is FQNEAQ (reference sequence). The CDR3 is 13 residues long. Trimming took 4 bases from V and 2 from J, leaving 8 bases between them. The CDR3 bases are TGTGCCAGCAGCTGGGGCTTTAACACTGAAGCTTTCTTT. Translation: CASSWGFNTEAFF.

J is TRBJ2-1 and V is TRBV20-1; D possibly corresponds to TRBD1 (5 bases). CDR1 is DFQATT and CDR2 is SNEGSKA in the germline V gene (reference sequence). CDR3 length: 12 residues. Trimming removed 1 base at V and 9 bases at J, with 10 bases between. The CDR3 protein is CSARVSGFEQFF. DNA of the CDR3: TGCAGTGCTAGAGTCTCAGGGTTTGAGCAGTTCTTC.